Listed here are 5 T cell receptor beta chains from one sample, sequenced in a study of T cell responses to AZD1222 COVID-19 vaccine. Assay used: immunoSEQ multiplex PCR; TCRdb lists only in-frame clones, some missing. The sample contains over 50,000 clones, 81% of which appear only once. The specimen comprised peripheral blood, sampled 28 days after the second AZD1222 dose. The receptors originated from an adult who received the AZD1222 COVID-19 vaccine.

The rearrangement links TRBV6-5 to TRBJ1-2; no definite D call. Germline-derived CDR1 and CDR2 are MNHEY and SVGAGI. There are 13 residues in the CDR3. Trimming left V 6 bases short and J 2 bases short, with 10 bases between. DNA for the CDR3: TGTGCCAGCAGCGACCAGATGAACTATGGCTACACCTTC. Translated: CASSDQMNYGYTF.

This clone has more than one count but fewer than ten. This rearrangement joins TRBV18 to TRBJ1-5; D unclear. Trimming left V 5 bases short and J 5 bases short, with 16 bases between. Germline loops: CDR1 KGHSH, CDR2 LQKENI. The CDR3 is 15 residues long. This chain's CDR3 is CASSTKHDGYQPQHF. CDR3 nucleotide sequence: TGTGCCAGCTCAACAAAGCATGACGGATATCAGCCCCAGCATTTT.

This chain joins TRBV2 and TRBJ2-7; weak D call: TRBD2 (6 bases). Germline loops: CDR1 SNHLY, CDR2 FYNNEI. Trimming cost V 9 bases and J 2 bases, with 11 bases left between them. The CDR3 contains 12 residues. The CDR3 loop is CASSRTTYEQYF. CDR3 DNA: TGTGCCAGTAGCCGGACTACCTACGAGCAGTACTTC.

The chain combines TRBV24-1 with TRBJ2-1; TRBD2 matches at 8 bases. This CDR3 is built from 15 residues. V was pared by 4 bases and J by 8 bases, with 9 bases of the junction left unmatched. CDR1 KGHDR and CDR2 SFDVKD come from the germline V gene. Written as DNA, the CDR3 is TGTGCCACCAGTGACCCCCGGACTAGCCCCCATGAGCAGTTCTTC. Translating it yields CATSDPRTSPHEQFF.

The genes are TRBV3-1 (or the pseudogene TRBV3-2) and TRBJ2-4; D uncertain. V lost 0 bases and J lost 6, with 9 bases in between. The CDR3 sequence is 14 residues long. The V gene's germline CDR1 is LGHDT and CDR2 YNNKEL (reference sequence). The CDR3 sequence is CASSQERPLNIQYF. The DNA for the CDR3 is TGTGCCAGCAGCCAAGAACGACCCCTAAACATTCAGTACTTC.